A selection of T cell receptor beta chains follows, all from one sample in a study of beta chain features in type 1 diabetes. Method: immunoSEQ multiplex PCR; TCRdb's copy keeps in-frame clones and lacks some. The sample shows over 300,000 clones, roughly 8.8% of them seen only once. The specimen sequenced was central memory CD4+ T cells from blood. These receptors were obtained from a man aged 30-40 years with type 1 diabetes. Both conserved end residues are part of each CDR3. A D gene is named only where the DNA matches it firmly. Rows may omit the clone size; those that give it use once, few, many or a size class.

v_call,j_call,clone_size,d_call,cdr3_nt,cdr3_aa
TRBV6-5,TRBJ2-7,-,-,TGTGCCAGCCGAAACCGGGCGGCCTACGAGCAGTACTTC,CASRNRAAYEQYF
TRBV7-2,TRBJ1-2,-,-,TGTGCCAGCAGCTTATACGGGGGCAAGAGCTACACCTTC,CASSLYGGKSYTF
TRBV25-1,TRBJ2-1,-,-,TGTGCCAGCACCCGAGGTCGGGGGGCTGGCAATGAGCAGTTCTTC,CASTRGRGAGNEQFF
TRBV11-2,TRBJ2-7,few,TRBD2,TGTGCCAGCAGCTTACTAGCGGGGTCTCCCTACGAGCAGTACTTC,CASSLLAGSPYEQYF
TRBV5-1,TRBJ2-5,-,-,TGCGCCAGCAGCTTGGACCAGACCCAGTACTTC,CASSLDQTQYF
TRBV7-2,TRBJ2-1,few,-,TGTGCCAGCAGCTCATCGGGGTATGAGCAGTTCTTC,CASSSSGYEQFF
TRBV5-1,TRBJ2-3,few,-,TGCGCCAGCAGCTTGGGGACGGGGGATACGCAGTATTTT,CASSLGTGDTQYF
TRBV16,TRBJ1-4,-,-,TGTGCCAGCAGCTTCAACTTTCCGGGAAACGGTGAAAAACTGTTTTTT,CASSFNFPGNGEKLFF
TRBV9,TRBJ1-2,-,-,TGTGCCAGCAGCGCCGATCGAAACTATGGCTACACCTTC,CASSADRNYGYTF
TRBV14,TRBJ1-1,few,-,TGTGCCAGCAGCCAAGCTTTCCAGGGGAAAGAAACTTTCTTT,CASSQAFQGKETFF
TRBV21-1,TRBJ2-5,-,-,TGTGCCAGCAGCACCCGTCTGACAGGGAGGGTAGAGACCCAGTACTTC,CASSTRLTGRVETQYF
TRBV2,TRBJ2-7,-,TRBD1,TGTGCCAGCATAGGGGACAGGGGATCCTACGAGCAGTACTTC,CASIGDRGSYEQYF
TRBV19,TRBJ1-1,-,-,TGTGCCAGTAGTATGGGGTTGGGAGGGTCGAACACTGAAGCTTTCTTT,CASSMGLGGSNTEAFF
TRBV6-5,TRBJ1-2,few,-,TGTGCCAGCAGCAAAGGGTACTATGGCTACACCTTC,CASSKGYYGYTF
TRBV6-5,TRBJ1-1,few,TRBD1,TGTGCCAGCAGTACCCACGACAGGGCGAACGGTGAAGCTTTCTTT,CASSTHDRANGEAFF
TRBV15,TRBJ2-6,many,TRBD1,TGTGCCACCAGCAGATGGCGGACAGGCGGTTCTCGCTCTGGGGCCAACGTCCTGACTTTC,CATSRWRTGGSRSGANVLTF
TRBV6-5,TRBJ2-7,-,TRBD1,TGTGCCAGCAGTTACTCCGACAGGGGCGGCTACGAGCAGTACTTC,CASSYSDRGGYEQYF
TRBV11-2,TRBJ2-5,many,TRBD2,TGTGCCAGCAGCCCCCGGGGACTAGCTGGTGAGACCCAGTACTTC,CASSPRGLAGETQYF
TRBV5-1,TRBJ2-5,-,TRBD1,TGCGCCAGCAGCTTACAGGGGCCTCAAGAGACCCAGTACTTC,CASSLQGPQETQYF
TRBV29-1,TRBJ2-7,few,TRBD1,TGCAGCGTTAACAGGGGGCCAGGCGAGCAGTACTTC,CSVNRGPGEQYF
TRBV9,TRBJ2-5,few,TRBD2,TGTGCCAGCAGCCTGGAGGGAGGGTCCTCCCAGTACTTC,CASSLEGGSSQYF
TRBV6-1,TRBJ2-7,-,TRBD1,TGTGCCAGCAACAAAGGGACAGGGCACTACGAGCAGTACTTC,CASNKGTGHYEQYF
TRBV7-9,TRBJ2-1,few,TRBD2,TGTGCCAGCAGCCCCGGGGGGGCAATAGGGAGTGAGCAGTTCTTC,CASSPGGAIGSEQFF
TRBV29-1,TRBJ2-1,few,-,TGCAGCGTTGAAAGCAATATCGGGGCCAGGCAGTTCTTC,CSVESNIGARQFF
TRBV10-3,TRBJ1-2,-,TRBD1,TGTGCCATCAGGGAACAGGGGGCTAGTGGCTACACCTTC,CAIREQGASGYTF
TRBV5-4,TRBJ2-3,-,TRBD2,TGTGCCAGCAGCTTGGCAAGGACTAGCGGCACAGATACGCAGTATTTT,CASSLARTSGTDTQYF
TRBV25-1,TRBJ2-1,-,-,TGTGCCAGCAGTGAAATGGGGGAATACAATGAGCAGTTCTTC,CASSEMGEYNEQFF
TRBV4-3,TRBJ1-1,many,-,TGCGCCAGCAGCTATGCACTGAACACTGAAGCTTTCTTT,CASSYALNTEAFF
TRBV6-6,TRBJ2-3,-,TRBD1,TGTGCCAGCAGTTACCCGGACAGGGGAACAGATACGCAGTATTTT,CASSYPDRGTDTQYF
TRBV19,TRBJ2-3,-,-,TGTGCCAGTATGGGGGCCGGGACAAACACAGATACGCAGTATTTT,CASMGAGTNTDTQYF
TRBV7-6,TRBJ2-1,many,-,TGTGCCAGCAGCTTAGCGCGGGGGCAGGGTGGCGATGAGCAGTTCTTC,CASSLARGQGGDEQFF
TRBV6-5,TRBJ1-6,few,TRBD1,TGTGCCAGCAGGCTCGAGGACAGGGTTAATTCACCCCTCCACTTT,CASRLEDRVNSPLHF
TRBV5-6,TRBJ2-3,many,-,TGTGCCAGCAGTATGGGGACTGCCGGGACAGATACGCAGTATTTT,CASSMGTAGTDTQYF
TRBV5-1,TRBJ1-1,-,-,TGCGCCAGCAGCTTGGGGGTGAACACTGAAGCTTTCTTT,CASSLGVNTEAFF
TRBV2,TRBJ2-3,-,-,TGTGCCAGCAGTCTACCGGACAGAGCTGATACGCAGTATTTT,CASSLPDRADTQYF
TRBV7-2,TRBJ2-7,-,-,TGTGCCAGCAGCGGCACCGACGGCTACGAGCAGTACTTC,CASSGTDGYEQYF
TRBV20-1,TRBJ1-6,few,-,TGCAGTGCCTACTCCAATTCACCCCTCCACTTT,CSAYSNSPLHF
TRBV11-2,TRBJ1-4,-,-,TGTGCCAGCAGCCCACGACGAGCAACTAATGAAAAACTGTTTTTT,CASSPRRATNEKLFF
TRBV11-2,TRBJ2-7,-,-,TGTGCCAGCAGCTTAGTGCCGGGGGCGCGGGAGCAGTACTTC,CASSLVPGAREQYF
TRBV21-1,TRBJ2-4,few,-,TGTGCCAGCAGCAAAGCGCTACGAATTTACGATCTTGCCAGGAACATTCAGTACTTC,CASSKALRIYDLARNIQYF
TRBV11-2,TRBJ1-2,few,-,-,CASSPLWGTGIIAF